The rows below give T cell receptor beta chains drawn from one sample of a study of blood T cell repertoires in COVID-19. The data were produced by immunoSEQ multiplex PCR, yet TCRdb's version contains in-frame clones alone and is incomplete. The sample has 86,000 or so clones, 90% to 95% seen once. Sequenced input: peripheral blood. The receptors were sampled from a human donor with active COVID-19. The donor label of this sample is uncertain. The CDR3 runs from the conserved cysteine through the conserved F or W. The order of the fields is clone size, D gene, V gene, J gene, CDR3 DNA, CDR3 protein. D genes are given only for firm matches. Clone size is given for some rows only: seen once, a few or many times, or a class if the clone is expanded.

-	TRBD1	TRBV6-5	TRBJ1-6	TGTGCCAGCAGTTACAAGGGGGGACAGGGAGGGTCACCCCTCCACTTT	CASSYKGGQGGSPLHF
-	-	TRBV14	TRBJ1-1	TGTGCCAGCAGCCCCTCGGCCAGCGGGGACACTGAAGCTTTCTTT	CASSPSASGDTEAFF
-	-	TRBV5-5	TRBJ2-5	TGTGCCAGCAGCTTGGAGAGCATTCAAGAGACCCAGTACTTC	CASSLESIQETQYF
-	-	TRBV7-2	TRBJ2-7	TGTGCCAGCAGTCCGGGGGTGGGGGACTACGAGCAGTACTTC	CASSPGVGDYEQYF
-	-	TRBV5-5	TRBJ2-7	TGTGCCAGCAGCAAAGGGGGTTCTGTCTACGAGCAGTACTTC	CASSKGGSVYEQYF
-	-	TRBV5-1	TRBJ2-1	TGCGCCAGCAGCTTGGATGGGCGGGCCACATCAAATGAGCAGTTCTTC	CASSLDGRATSNEQFF
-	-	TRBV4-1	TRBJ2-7	TGCGCCAGCAGCCAAGATCAGTCTAGCACCTACGAGCAGTACTTC	CASSQDQSSTYEQYF
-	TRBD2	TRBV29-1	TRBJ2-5	TGCAGCGTCCGGACTAGCGGGAGAGGGGAGACCCAGTACTTC	CSVRTSGRGETQYF
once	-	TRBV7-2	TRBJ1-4	TGTGCCAGCAGCTCCACGGCGGGGGTTAATGAAAAACTGTTTTTT	CASSSTAGVNEKLFF
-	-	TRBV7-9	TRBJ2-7	TGTGCCAGCACGTCCGGGGGCGAGCAGTACTTC	CASTSGGEQYF
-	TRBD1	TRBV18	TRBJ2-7	TGTGCCAGCTCACCACTAGACAGGGGGGCTTACGAGCAGTACTTC	CASSPLDRGAYEQYF
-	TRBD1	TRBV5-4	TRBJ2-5	TGTGCCAGCAGCTTGGAGGGACAGGGGTCGGAGACCCAGTACTTC	CASSLEGQGSETQYF
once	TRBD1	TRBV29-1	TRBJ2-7	TGCAGCGCACAGGGGCTAATCTCCTACGAGCAGTACTTC	CSAQGLISYEQYF
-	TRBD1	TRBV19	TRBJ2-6	TGTGCCAGCGAAGGGGACAGGGGCGCTTCTGGGGCCAACGTCCTGACTTTC	CASEGDRGASGANVLTF
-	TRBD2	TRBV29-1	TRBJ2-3	TGCAGCGTTGAAGATCTAGGTGCAACTAGCGGGAGTGGCACAGATACGCAGTATTTT	CSVEDLGATSGSGTDTQYF
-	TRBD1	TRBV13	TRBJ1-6	TGTGCCAGCAGCTTAAGGACAGGGGGCCATAATTCACCCCTCCACTTT	CASSLRTGGHNSPLHF
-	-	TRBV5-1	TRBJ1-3	TGCGCCAGCAGCTTGGCCGGCAGGGCGGCTGGAAACACCATATATTTT	CASSLAGRAAGNTIYF
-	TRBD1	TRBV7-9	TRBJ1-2	TGTGCCAGCAGCTTAGTGACAGGGGCTCAGGGCTACACCTTC	CASSLVTGAQGYTF
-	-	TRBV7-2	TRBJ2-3	TGTGCCAGCAGCTTGACTGCGAGCACAGATACGCAGTATTTT	CASSLTASTDTQYF
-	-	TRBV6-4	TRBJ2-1	TGTGCCAGCAGTCTATATTCCGCGGGGGAGCAGTTCTTC	CASSLYSAGEQFF
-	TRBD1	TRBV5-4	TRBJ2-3	TGTGCCAGCAGATCTCGACAGGGGAGCGGAACTAGCACAGATACGCAGTATTTT	CASRSRQGSGTSTDTQYF
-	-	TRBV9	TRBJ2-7	TGTGCCAGCAGCGTAGGGCCCGGCGGCGACGAGCAGTACTTC	CASSVGPGGDEQYF
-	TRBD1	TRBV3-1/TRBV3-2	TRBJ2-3	TGTGCCAGCAGCCTCCGGACAGGGGGCAAAGATACGCAGTATTTT	CASSLRTGGKDTQYF
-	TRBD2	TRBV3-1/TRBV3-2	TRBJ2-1	TGTGCCAGCAGCCAAGATTGGGCCGGGAGGTCCTACAATGAGCAGTTCTTC	CASSQDWAGRSYNEQFF
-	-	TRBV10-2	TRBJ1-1	TGCGCCAGCGGGGGACATCTCGACACTGAAGCTTTCTTT	CASGGHLDTEAFF
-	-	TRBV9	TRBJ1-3	TGTGCCAGCAGCGTAGAACTCTCTGGAAACACCATATATTTT	CASSVELSGNTIYF
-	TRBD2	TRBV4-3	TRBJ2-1	TGCGCCAGCAGCACCCTAGCGGGAGGGAACAATGAGCAGTTCTTC	CASSTLAGGNNEQFF
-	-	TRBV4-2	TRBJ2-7	TGTGCCAGCAGCCAAGTTCAATACGAGCAGTACTTC	CASSQVQYEQYF
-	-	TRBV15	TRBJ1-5	TGTGCCACCAGCAGAGAACTGGAGGGCAATCAGCCCCAGCATTTT	CATSRELEGNQPQHF
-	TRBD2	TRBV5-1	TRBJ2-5	TGCGCCAGCAGCCCTGGTGGGGGGGAAGAGACCCAGTACTTC	CASSPGGGEETQYF
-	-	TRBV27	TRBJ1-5	TGTGCCAGCAGTTTTTACGGAGGACGGGAGCCCCAGCATTTT	CASSFYGGREPQHF
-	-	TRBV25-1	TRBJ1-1	TGTGCCAGCAGTTTCCTAATGAACACTGAAGCTTTCTTT	CASSFLMNTEAFF
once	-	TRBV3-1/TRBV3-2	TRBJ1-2	TGTGCCAGCAGCCAAGATGGCGGCTCCCAGGGTGGCTACACCTTC	CASSQDGGSQGGYTF
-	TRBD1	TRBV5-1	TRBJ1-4	TGCGCCAGCAGCTCCTCGACAGGGGGAAATGAAAAACTGTTTTTT	CASSSSTGGNEKLFF
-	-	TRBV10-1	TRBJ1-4	TGCGCCAGCAGTGACGGGACAACTAATGAAAAACTGTTTTTT	CASSDGTTNEKLFF
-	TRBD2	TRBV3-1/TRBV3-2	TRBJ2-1	TGTGCCAGCAGGACACTAGCGGAGGGGTACAATGAGCAGTTCTTC	CASRTLAEGYNEQFF
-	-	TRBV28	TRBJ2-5	-	CASSSLRTAYKRPSTSGHAIPPDF
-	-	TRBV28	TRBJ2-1	TGTGCCAGCAGGTCACAGGGGGCGGGGGGCAATGAGCAGTTCTTC	CASRSQGAGGNEQFF
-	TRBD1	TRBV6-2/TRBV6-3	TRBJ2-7	TGTGCCAGCAGCTTCCCGGGACAGGGGAGGTACGAGCAGTACTTC	CASSFPGQGRYEQYF
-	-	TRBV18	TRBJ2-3	TGTGCCAGCTCACCAGGGCCAACTAGCACAGATACGCAGTATTTT	CASSPGPTSTDTQYF
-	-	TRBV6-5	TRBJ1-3	TGTGCCAGGACACACGGATCTGGAAACACCATATATTTT	CARTHGSGNTIYF
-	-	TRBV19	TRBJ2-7	TGTGCCAGTAGTTCCTACTACGAGCAGTACTTC	CASSSYYEQYF
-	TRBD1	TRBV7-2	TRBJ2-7	TGTGCCAGCAGCTTAGCCGGGACAGGGGGCAGGGTTTCCTACGAGCAGTACTTC	CASSLAGTGGRVSYEQYF
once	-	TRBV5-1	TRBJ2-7	TGCGCCAGCAGCTTGGATCTAGCGTCTTACGAGCAGTACTTC	CASSLDLASYEQYF
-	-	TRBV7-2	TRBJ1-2	TGTGCCAGCAGCTTAGGAGGGTCCGTATATGGCTACACCTTC	CASSLGGSVYGYTF
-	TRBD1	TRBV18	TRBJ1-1	TGTGCCAGCTCACCGATACAGGGGTCTGAAGCTTTCTTT	CASSPIQGSEAFF
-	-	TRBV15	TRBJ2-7	TGTGCCACCAGCAGAGAGGCCCAATACGAGCAGTACTTC	CATSREAQYEQYF
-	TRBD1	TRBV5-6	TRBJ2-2	TGTGCCAGCGGACAGGTGTCCGGGGAGCTGTTTTTT	CASGQVSGELFF
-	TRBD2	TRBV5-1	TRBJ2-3	TGCGCCACCCAGCTCTATAGCGGGGCAGATACGCAGTATTTT	CATQLYSGADTQYF